This T cell receptor (beta chain) was recorded in a study of control samples from healthy donors and cancer patients. TCRdb's copy holds only in-frame clones and misses some; the assay was immunoSEQ multiplex PCR. The sample holds roughly 130,000 clones, about 92% seen once. Sequenced sample: PBMCs. This TCR came from a middle-aged man with head and neck cancer.

CDR3 amino acids: CASSPPGGGGVYEQYF. CDR3 sequence (DNA): TGTGCCAGCAGCCCCCCCGGGGGCGGGGGCGTCTACGAGCAGTACTTC. The chain joins TRBV4-2 to TRBJ2-7; TRBD2 might be the D (7 bases). The CDR3 spans 16 residues. Germline loops: CDR1 LGHNA, CDR2 YNFKEQ. V lost 4 bases, J lost 3 bases, and 19 bases lay in between.